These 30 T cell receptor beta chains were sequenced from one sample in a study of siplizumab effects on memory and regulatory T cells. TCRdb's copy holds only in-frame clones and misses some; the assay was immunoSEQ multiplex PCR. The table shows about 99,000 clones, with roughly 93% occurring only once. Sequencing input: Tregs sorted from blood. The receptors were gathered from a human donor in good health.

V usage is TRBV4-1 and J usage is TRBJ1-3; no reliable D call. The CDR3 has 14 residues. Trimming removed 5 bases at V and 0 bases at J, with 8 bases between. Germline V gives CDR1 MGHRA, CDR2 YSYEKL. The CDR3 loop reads CASSATFSGNTIYF. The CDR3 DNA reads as TGCGCCAGCAGCGCTACATTCTCTGGAAACACCATATATTTT.

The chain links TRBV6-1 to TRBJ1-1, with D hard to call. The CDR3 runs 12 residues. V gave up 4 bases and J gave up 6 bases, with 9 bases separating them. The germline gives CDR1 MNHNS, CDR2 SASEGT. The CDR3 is CASSGSVPEAFF. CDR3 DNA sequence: TGTGCCAGCAGTGGCAGTGTCCCTGAAGCTTTCTTT.

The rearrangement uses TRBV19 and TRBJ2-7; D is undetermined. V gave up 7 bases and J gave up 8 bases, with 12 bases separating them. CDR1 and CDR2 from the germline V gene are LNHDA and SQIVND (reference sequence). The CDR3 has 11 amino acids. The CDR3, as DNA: TGTGCCAGTACCCCCCTAGTCCAGCAGTACTTC. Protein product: CASTPLVQQYF.

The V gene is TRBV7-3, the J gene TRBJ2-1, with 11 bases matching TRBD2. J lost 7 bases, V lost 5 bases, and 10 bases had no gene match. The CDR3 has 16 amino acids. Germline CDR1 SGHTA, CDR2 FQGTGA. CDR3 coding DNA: TGTGCCAGCAGCAGGGGGACCGGGACTAGCGGAAATGAGCAGTTCTTC. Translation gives CASSRGTGTSGNEQFF.

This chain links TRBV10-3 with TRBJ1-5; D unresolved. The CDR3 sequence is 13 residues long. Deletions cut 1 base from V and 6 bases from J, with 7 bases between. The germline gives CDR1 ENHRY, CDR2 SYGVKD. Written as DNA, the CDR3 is TGTGCCATCAGTGAGTTTGAGAGTCAGCCCCAGCATTTT. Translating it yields CAISEFESQPQHF.

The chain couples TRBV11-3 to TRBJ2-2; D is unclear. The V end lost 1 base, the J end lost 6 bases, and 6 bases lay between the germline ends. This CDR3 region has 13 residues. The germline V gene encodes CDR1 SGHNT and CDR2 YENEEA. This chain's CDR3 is CASSLGYPGELFF. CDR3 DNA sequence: TGTGCCAGCAGCTTAGGGTATCCCGGGGAGCTGTTTTTT. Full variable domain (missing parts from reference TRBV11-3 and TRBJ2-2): EAGVVQSPRYKIIEKKQPVAFWCNPISGHNTLYWYLQNLGQGPELLIRYENEEAVDDSQLPKDRFSAERLKGVDSTLKIQPAELGDSAVYLCASSLGYPGELFFGEGSRLTVL.

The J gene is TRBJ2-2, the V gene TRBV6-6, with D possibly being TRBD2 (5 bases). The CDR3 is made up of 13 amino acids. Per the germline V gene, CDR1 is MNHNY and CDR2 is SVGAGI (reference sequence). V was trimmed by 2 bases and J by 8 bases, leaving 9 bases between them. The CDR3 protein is CASSYPGRGELFF. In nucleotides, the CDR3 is TGTGCCAGCAGTTACCCGGGAAGGGGGGAGCTGTTTTTT.

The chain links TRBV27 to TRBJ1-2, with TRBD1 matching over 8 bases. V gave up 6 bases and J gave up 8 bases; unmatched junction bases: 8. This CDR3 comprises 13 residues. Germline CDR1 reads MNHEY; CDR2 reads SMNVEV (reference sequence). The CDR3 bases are TGTGCCAGCAGCCTCAGGGGGCACGGGGGCTACACCTTC. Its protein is CASSLRGHGGYTF.

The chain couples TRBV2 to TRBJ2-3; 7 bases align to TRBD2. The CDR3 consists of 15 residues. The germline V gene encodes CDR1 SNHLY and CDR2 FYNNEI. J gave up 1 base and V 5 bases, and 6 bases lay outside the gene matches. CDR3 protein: CASSNLAERTDTQYF. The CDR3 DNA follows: TGTGCCAGCAGTAACCTAGCGGAGCGCACAGATACGCAGTATTTT.

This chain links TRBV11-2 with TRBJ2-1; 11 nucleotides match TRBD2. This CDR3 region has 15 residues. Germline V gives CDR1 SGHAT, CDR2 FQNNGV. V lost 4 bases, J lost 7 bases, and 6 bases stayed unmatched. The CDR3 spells CASSSLAGGRNEQFF. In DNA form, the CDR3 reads TGTGCCAGCAGCTCCTTAGCGGGAGGGAGGAATGAGCAGTTCTTC.

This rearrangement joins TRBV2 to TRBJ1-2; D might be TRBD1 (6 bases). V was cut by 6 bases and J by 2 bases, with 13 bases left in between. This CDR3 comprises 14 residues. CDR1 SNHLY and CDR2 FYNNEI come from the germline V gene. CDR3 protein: CASRDRTANYGYTF. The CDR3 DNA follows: TGTGCCAGCAGGGACCGGACAGCCAACTATGGCTACACCTTC.

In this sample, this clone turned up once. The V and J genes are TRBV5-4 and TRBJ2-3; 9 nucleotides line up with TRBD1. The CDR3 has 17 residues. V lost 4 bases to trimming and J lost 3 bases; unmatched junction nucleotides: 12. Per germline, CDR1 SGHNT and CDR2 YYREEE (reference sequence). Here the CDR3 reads CASSRALQGASTDTQYF. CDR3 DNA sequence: TGTGCCAGCAGCAGGGCCTTACAGGGGGCCTCAACAGATACGCAGTATTTT.

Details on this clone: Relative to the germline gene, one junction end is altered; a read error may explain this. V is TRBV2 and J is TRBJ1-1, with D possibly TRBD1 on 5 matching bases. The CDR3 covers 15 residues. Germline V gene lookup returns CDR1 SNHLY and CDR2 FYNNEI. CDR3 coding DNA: TGTGCCAGCACTGAAGGCTGGGGCCCCCGTTCTGAAGCTTTCTTT. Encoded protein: CASTEGWGPRSEAFF.

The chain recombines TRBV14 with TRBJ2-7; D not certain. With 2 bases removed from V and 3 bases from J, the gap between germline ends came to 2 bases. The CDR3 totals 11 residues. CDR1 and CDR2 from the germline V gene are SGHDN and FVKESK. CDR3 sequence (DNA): TGTGCCAGCAGCCAACTCTACGAGCAGTACTTC. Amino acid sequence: CASSQLYEQYF.

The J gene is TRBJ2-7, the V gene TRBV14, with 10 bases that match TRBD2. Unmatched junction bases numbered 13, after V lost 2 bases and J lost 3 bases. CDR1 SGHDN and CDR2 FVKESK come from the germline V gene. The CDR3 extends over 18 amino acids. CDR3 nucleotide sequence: TGTGCCAGCAGCCAATTCGGACTAGCGGCTTCGAGTGACTACGAGCAGTACTTC. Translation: CASSQFGLAASSDYEQYF.

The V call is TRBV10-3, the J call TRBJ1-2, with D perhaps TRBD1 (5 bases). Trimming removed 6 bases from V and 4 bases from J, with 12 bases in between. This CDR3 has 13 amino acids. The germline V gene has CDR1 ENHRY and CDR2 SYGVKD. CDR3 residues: CAIRGRDAYGYTF. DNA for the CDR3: TGTGCCATCAGAGGAAGGGACGCCTATGGCTACACCTTC.

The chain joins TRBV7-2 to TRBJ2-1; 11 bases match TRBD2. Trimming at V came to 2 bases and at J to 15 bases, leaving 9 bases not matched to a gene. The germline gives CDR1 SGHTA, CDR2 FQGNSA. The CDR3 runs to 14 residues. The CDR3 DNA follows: TGTGCCAGCAGCTTAAGATCTAGCGGGAGGCCCCCGTTCTTC. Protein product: CASSLRSSGRPPFF.

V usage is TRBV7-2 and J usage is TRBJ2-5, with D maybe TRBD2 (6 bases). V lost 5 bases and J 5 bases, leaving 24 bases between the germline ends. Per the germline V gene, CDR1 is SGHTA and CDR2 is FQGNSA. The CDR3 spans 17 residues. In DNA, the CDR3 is TGTGCCAGCAGCAGTAGTCGCGTGGCGGGGTTCGGGGAGACCCAGTACTTC. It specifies CASSSSRVAGFGETQYF.

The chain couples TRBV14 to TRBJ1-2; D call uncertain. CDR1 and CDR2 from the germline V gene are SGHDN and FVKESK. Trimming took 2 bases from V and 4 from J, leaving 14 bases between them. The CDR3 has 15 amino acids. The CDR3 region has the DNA TGTGCCAGCAGCCAACTATATTCAGAGATCTATGGCTACACCTTC. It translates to CASSQLYSEIYGYTF.

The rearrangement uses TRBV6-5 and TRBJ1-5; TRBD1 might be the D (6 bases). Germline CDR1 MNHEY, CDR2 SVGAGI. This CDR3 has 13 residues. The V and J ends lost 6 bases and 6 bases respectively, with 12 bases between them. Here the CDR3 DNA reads TGTGCCAGCAGGCGCGACAGGACTCAGCCCCAGCATTTT. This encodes CASRRDRTQPQHF.

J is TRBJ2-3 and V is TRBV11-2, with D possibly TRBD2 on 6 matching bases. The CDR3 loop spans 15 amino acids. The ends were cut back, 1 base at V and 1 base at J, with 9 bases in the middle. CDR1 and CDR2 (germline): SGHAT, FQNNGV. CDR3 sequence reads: CASSLGRARTDTQYF. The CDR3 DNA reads TGTGCCAGCAGCTTAGGGAGGGCTCGCACAGATACGCAGTATTTT.

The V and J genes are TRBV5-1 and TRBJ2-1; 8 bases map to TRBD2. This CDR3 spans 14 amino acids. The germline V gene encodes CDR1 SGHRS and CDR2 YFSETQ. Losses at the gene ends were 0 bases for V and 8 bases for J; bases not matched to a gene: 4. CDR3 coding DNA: TGCGCCAGCAGCTTGGGGACTAGCTGGGATGAGCAGTTCTTC. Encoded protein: CASSLGTSWDEQFF.

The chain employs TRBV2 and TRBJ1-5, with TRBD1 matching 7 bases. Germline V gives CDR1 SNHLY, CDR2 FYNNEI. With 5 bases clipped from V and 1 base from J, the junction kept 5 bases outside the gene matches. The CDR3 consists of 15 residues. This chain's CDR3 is CASSKEQGSNQPQHF. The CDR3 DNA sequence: TGTGCCAGCAGTAAAGAACAGGGGAGCAATCAGCCCCAGCATTTT.

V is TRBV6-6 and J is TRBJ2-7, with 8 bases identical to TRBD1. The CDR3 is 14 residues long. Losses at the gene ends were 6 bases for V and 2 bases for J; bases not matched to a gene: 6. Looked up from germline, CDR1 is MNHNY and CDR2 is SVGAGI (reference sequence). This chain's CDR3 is CASSLIQGAYEQYF. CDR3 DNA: TGTGCCAGCAGCCTCATACAGGGGGCCTACGAGCAGTACTTC.

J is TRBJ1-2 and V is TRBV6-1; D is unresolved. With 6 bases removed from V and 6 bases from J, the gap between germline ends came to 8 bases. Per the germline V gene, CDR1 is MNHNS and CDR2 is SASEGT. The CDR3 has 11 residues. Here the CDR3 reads CASRRVDGYTF. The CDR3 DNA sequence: TGTGCCAGCAGGCGGGTGGATGGCTACACCTTC.

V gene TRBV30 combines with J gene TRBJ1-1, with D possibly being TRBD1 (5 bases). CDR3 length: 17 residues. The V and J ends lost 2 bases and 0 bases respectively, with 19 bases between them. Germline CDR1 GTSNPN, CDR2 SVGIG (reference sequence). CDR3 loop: CAWSHPPTNRMNTEAFF. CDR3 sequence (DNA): TGTGCCTGGAGTCACCCCCCTACAAACAGGATGAACACTGAAGCTTTCTTT.

CDR3 DNA: TGTGCCAGCAGCGGGGCGGGGTCTAGCGCCCGCAATGAGCAGTTCTTC. Amino acid sequence: CASSGAGSSARNEQFF. The V gene is TRBV7-2, the J gene TRBJ2-1, with TRBD2 as a possible D gene (6 bases). The V end was cut by 5 bases, the J end by 6 bases, with 20 bases between. The CDR3 has 16 residues. From germline, CDR1 is SGHTA and CDR2 FQGNSA. Using reference TRBV7-2 and TRBJ2-1 for the parts outside the CDR3, the full variable domain is GAGVSQSPSNKVTEKGKDVELRCDPISGHTALYWYRQSLGQGLEFLIYFQGNSAPDKSGLPSDRFSAERTGGSVSTLTIQRTQQEDSAVYLCASSGAGSSARNEQFFGPGTRLTVL.

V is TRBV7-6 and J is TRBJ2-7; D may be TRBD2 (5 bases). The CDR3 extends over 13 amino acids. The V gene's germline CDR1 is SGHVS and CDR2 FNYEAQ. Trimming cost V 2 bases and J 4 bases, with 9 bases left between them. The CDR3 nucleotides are TGTGCCAGCAGCTTAAGTCGGGGATACGAGCAGTACTTC. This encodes CASSLSRGYEQYF.

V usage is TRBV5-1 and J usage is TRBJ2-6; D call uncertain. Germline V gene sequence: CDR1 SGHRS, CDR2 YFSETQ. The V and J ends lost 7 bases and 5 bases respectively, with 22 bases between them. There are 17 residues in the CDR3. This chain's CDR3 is CASAYKGSQSRANVLTF. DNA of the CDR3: TGCGCCAGCGCATATAAAGGTTCACAAAGTCGGGCCAACGTCCTGACTTTC.

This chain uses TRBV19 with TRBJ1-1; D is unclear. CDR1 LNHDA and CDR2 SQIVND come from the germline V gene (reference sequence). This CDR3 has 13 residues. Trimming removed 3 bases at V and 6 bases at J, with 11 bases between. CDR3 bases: TGTGCCAGTAGTATCTCGGGGTCCCCTGAAGCTTTCTTT. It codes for CASSISGSPEAFF.